The 18 T cell receptor beta chains reported below all come from one sample, sequenced in a study of cytomegalovirus exposure and HLA in healthy donors. With 60 Vbeta and 13 Jbeta primers, the PCR was carried out. Clones were sequenced by immunoSEQ multiplex PCR, and TCRdb holds only the in-frame ones, with some missing. The sample contains under 200,000 clones, around two thirds of which appear only once. Sequencing was performed on PBMCs. The receptors shown here come from a man in his forties in good health and CMV-seronegative.

The V gene is TRBV7-2, the J gene TRBJ1-2; D remains ambiguous. The CDR3 is made up of 16 amino acids. Between the trimmed V and J ends, which lost 4 bases and 1 base, there was a span of 16 bases. Looked up from germline, CDR1 is SGHTA and CDR2 is FQGNSA. CDR3 sequence: CASSSTYRSSNYGYTF. The CDR3 nucleotides are TGTGCCAGCAGCTCTACCTACAGAAGCAGTAACTATGGCTACACCTTC.

The chain uses TRBV5-1 and TRBJ1-4; D may be TRBD1 (5 bases). Germline CDR1 and CDR2: SGHRS and YFSETQ. The CDR3 covers 16 residues. V was shortened by 4 bases and J by 0 bases, with 13 bases between the two germline ends. In nucleotides, the CDR3 is TGCGCCAGCAGCGCCACCGGAGGGGCAACTAATGAAAAACTGTTTTTT. Amino acids: CASSATGGATNEKLFF. Supplemented by reference TRBV5-1 and TRBJ1-4, the full variable domain reads KAGVTQTPRYLIKTRGQQVTLSCSPISGHRSVSWYQQTPGQGLQFLFEYFSETQRNKGNFPGRFSGRQFSNSRSEMNVSTLELGDSALYLCASSATGGATNEKLFFGSGTQLSVL.

V gene TRBV7-7 combines with J gene TRBJ2-2, with D hard to call. The CDR3 sequence is 14 residues long. Trimming removed 7 bases from V and 6 bases from J, with 15 bases in between. CDR1 is SSHAT, CDR2 FNYEAQ, per germline (reference sequence). As DNA, the CDR3 is TGTGCCAGCACCCACGGAGATGTATCCGGGGAGCTGTTTTTT. It is translated as CASTHGDVSGELFF.

The rearrangement joins TRBV14 to TRBJ1-6, with D tentatively TRBD1 (5 bases). Germline lookup yields CDR1 SGHDN and CDR2 FVKESK. V dropped 4 bases and J dropped 7 bases, with 14 bases sitting between them. This CDR3 spans 15 amino acids. CDR3 sequence: CASSRETAVNSPLHF. Written as DNA, the CDR3 is TGTGCCAGCAGCCGAGAGACAGCTGTAAATTCACCCCTCCACTTT.

A few counts support this clone. The chain joins TRBV6-1 to TRBJ2-1; D perhaps matches TRBD2 (6 bases). The germline V gene has CDR1 MNHNS and CDR2 SASEGT. Trimming removed 5 bases at V and 5 bases at J, with 13 bases between. The CDR3 length is 14 residues. As DNA, the CDR3 is TGTGCCAGCAGTACGCTAGCGAATAACAATGAGCAGTTCTTC. It codes for CASSTLANNNEQFF.

The chain couples TRBV21-1 to TRBJ2-5; the table's D call TRBD1 went unverified against the DNA. TRBV21-1 has pseudogene status. CDR3 length: 14 residues. The CDR3 DNA sequence: TGTGCCAGCAGCCTCCCAGGTACCCAAGAGACCCAGTACTTC. This gives the protein CASSLPGTQETQYF.

This chain joins TRBV7-7 and TRBJ2-5; 8 nucleotides match TRBD2. With 5 bases clipped from V and 7 bases from J, the junction kept 6 bases outside the gene matches. Germline lookup yields CDR1 SSHAT and CDR2 FNYEAQ (reference sequence). The CDR3 runs 13 residues. CDR3 region: CASSTGGEATQYF. The CDR3 DNA follows: TGTGCCAGCAGCACCGGGGGGGAGGCGACCCAGTACTTC.

In regard to this clone: Germline and junction disagree at one end, which may indicate a read error. This chain connects TRBV4-1 to TRBJ2-5; 9 bases are a match to TRBD2. The CDR3 sequence is 15 residues long. Germline V gene lookup returns CDR1 MGHRA and CDR2 YSYEKL. The CDR3 sequence: CASSQVQRGAEAQYF. The CDR3 DNA follows: TGCGCCAGCAGCCAAGTGCAGCGGGGGGCAGAGGCCCAGTACTTC.

This chain connects TRBV7-9 to TRBJ1-3, with TRBD1 matching over 7 bases. This CDR3 contains 16 residues. V was pared by 5 bases and J by 0 bases, with 7 bases of the junction left unmatched. Germline V CDR1 and CDR2: SEHNR, FQNEAQ (reference sequence). CDR3 nucleotide sequence: TGTGCCAGCAGCCCCATACAGGGGCTCTCTGGAAACACCATATATTTT. Its translation: CASSPIQGLSGNTIYF.

This chain connects TRBV14 to TRBJ1-2; D is unresolved. V shed 1 base and J shed 5 bases, with 11 bases lying between them. Per germline, CDR1 SGHDN and CDR2 FVKESK. This CDR3 contains 14 residues. Here the CDR3 DNA reads TGTGCCAGCAGCCAAGGGACTTTGGCTTATGGCTACACCTTC. Its protein product is CASSQGTLAYGYTF.

The chain recombines TRBV9 with TRBJ2-7; 7 nucleotides match TRBD2. The germline V gene encodes CDR1 SGDLS and CDR2 YYNGEE. V gave up 4 bases and J gave up 3 bases; unmatched junction bases: 10. CDR3 length: 15 amino acids. This chain's CDR3 is CASSTRGRGFYEQYF. Written as DNA, the CDR3 is TGTGCCAGCAGCACCCGAGGGAGGGGATTCTACGAGCAGTACTTC.

The genes are TRBV5-4 and TRBJ1-2, with 9 nucleotides matching TRBD1. The CDR3 length is 17 residues. Germline loops: CDR1 SGHNT, CDR2 YYREEE (reference sequence). Trimming cost V 2 bases and J 3 bases; bases outside gene matches: 11. The CDR3 region has the DNA TGTGCCAGCAGCTTCAACGAAGGACAGGGGTGGTACTATGGCTACACCTTC. This sequence encodes CASSFNEGQGWYYGYTF.

In the case of this clone: Different DNA sequences within this sample yield the same CDR3. This chain joins TRBV29-1 and TRBJ2-1, with a tentative D call TRBD2 (5 bases). The ends were cut back, 6 bases at V and 6 bases at J, with 15 bases in the middle. The CDR3 sequence is 13 residues long. The V gene's germline CDR1 is SQVTM and CDR2 ANQGSEA. CDR3 loop: CSVKPGNSNEQFF. In DNA form, the CDR3 reads TGCAGCGTCAAACCGGGAAATAGCAATGAGCAGTTCTTC.

This clone was observed a single time. J is TRBJ1-1 and V is TRBV6-5, with D maybe TRBD1 (6 bases). V lost 5 bases and J lost 8, with 15 bases in between. This CDR3 region has 13 residues. The V gene's germline CDR1 is MNHEY and CDR2 SVGAGI. CDR3 amino acids: CASSKSQGLEAFF. CDR3 DNA: TGTGCCAGCAGTAAATCACAGGGCTTGGAAGCTTTCTTT.

This rearrangement joins TRBV7-9 to TRBJ2-1, with D unresolved. V was trimmed by 6 bases and J by 0 bases, leaving 12 bases between them. CDR1 is SEHNR, CDR2 FQNEAQ, per germline (reference sequence). The CDR3 contains 15 residues. Here the CDR3 reads CASRAPGSSYNEQFF. The CDR3 nucleotides are TGTGCCAGCAGAGCACCAGGAAGCTCCTACAATGAGCAGTTCTTC.

This clone turned up a few times. The chain is built from TRBV11-3 and TRBJ2-3; weak D call: TRBD1 (5 bases). Germline V gene sequence: CDR1 SGHNT, CDR2 YENEEA. The CDR3 length is 14 residues. V lost 5 bases to trimming and J lost 2 bases, with 11 bases between them. The CDR3 sequence: CASSPGQATDTQYF. The CDR3 region has the DNA TGTGCCAGCAGCCCCGGACAAGCCACAGATACGCAGTATTTT. Complete variable domain (other parts from reference TRBV11-3 and TRBJ2-3): EAGVVQSPRYKIIEKKQPVAFWCNPISGHNTLYWYLQNLGQGPELLIRYENEEAVDDSQLPKDRFSAERLKGVDSTLKIQPAELGDSAVYLCASSPGQATDTQYFGPGTRLTVL.

This clone was detected a few times. The chain is built from TRBV5-4 and TRBJ2-5, with D possibly being TRBD2 (6 bases). The V end was cut by 4 bases, the J end by 7 bases, with 14 bases between. CDR3 size: 13 residues. The germline V gene has CDR1 SGHNT and CDR2 YYREEE (reference sequence). This CDR3 reads CASSPRSEGTQYF. The CDR3, as DNA: TGTGCCAGCAGCCCGCGGTCGGAGGGGACCCAGTACTTC.

V is TRBV7-9 and J is TRBJ1-1, with TRBD1 matching over 8 bases. The CDR3 totals 14 residues. Germline trimming cut 5 bases from V and 8 bases from J; bases unmatched to any gene: 10. The V gene's germline CDR1 is SEHNR and CDR2 FQNEAQ (reference sequence). The CDR3 here is CASSQETGDGEAFF. The CDR3, as DNA: TGTGCCAGCAGCCAAGAGACAGGGGATGGCGAAGCTTTCTTT.